This T cell receptor beta chain was found in a study of identifying expanded T cells in peripheral blood. Findings of the study overall: Clone count variance between roughly 2-week samples rose with total template count. Over about two and four weeks, about 16 and 19 clones changed, versus roughly 1.1 between replicates.

CDR3 length: 14 residues. Trimming removed 2 bases from V and 8 bases from J, with 14 bases in between. Germline V lookup: CDR1 SGHTA, CDR2 FQGNSA. Collection occurred without any documented infections or immune events in donors. Sequencing used immunoSEQ multiplex PCR; TCRdb keeps in-frame clones, though not all of them. The sample holds about 85,000 clones, around 91% seen once. About this clone itself: The antigen is undetermined.

This clonotype was sampled from a person aged 18-69 years in good health. The chain carries TRBV7-2 and TRBJ2-3, with D possibly being TRBD2 (5 bases). The sequencing sample was made of blood. As DNA, the CDR3 is TGTGCCAGCAGCTTAACGGGATACGGAGGTACGCAGTATTTT. Protein sequence: CASSLTGYGGTQYF.